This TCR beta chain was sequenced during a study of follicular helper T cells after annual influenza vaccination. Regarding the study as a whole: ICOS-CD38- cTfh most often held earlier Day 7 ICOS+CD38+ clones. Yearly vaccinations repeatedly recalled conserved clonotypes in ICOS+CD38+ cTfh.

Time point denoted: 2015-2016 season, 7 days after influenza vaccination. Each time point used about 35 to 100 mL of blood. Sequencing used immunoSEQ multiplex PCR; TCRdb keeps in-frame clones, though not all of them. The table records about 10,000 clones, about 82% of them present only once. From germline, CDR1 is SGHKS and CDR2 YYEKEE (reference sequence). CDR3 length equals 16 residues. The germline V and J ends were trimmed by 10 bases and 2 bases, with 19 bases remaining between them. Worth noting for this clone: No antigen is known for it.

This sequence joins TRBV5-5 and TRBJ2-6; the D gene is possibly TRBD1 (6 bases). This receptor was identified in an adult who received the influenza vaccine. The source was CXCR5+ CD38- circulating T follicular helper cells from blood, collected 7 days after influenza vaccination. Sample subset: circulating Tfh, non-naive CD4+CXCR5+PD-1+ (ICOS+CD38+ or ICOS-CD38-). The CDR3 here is CAGSLQGLAGANVLTF. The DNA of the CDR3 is TGTGCCGGGAGCCTACAGGGTTTAGCTGGGGCCAACGTCCTGACTTTC.